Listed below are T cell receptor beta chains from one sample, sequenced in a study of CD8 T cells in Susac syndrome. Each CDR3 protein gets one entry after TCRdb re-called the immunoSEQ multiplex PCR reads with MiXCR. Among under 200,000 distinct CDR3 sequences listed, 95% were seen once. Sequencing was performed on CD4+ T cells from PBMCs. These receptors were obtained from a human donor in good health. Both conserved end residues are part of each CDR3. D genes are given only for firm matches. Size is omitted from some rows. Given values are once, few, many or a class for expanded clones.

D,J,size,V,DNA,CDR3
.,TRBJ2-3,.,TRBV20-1,TGCAGTGCTAGGCAGCTCACAGATACGCAGTATTTT,CSARQLTDTQYF
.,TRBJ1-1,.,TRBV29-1,TGCAGCGTCCAACAGGGAAGCACTGAAGCTTTCTTT,CSVQQGSTEAFF
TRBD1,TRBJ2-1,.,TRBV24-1,TGTGCCACCAGTGGACTCGAACAGGGGGTCTCCTACAATGAGCAGTTCTTC,CATSGLEQGVSYNEQFF
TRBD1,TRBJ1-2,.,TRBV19,TGTGCCACCCAGACAGGGGCCTATGGCTACACCTTC,CATQTGAYGYTF
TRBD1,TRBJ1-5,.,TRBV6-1,TGTGCCAGCAGTCACGGGACAGTCAATCAGCCCCAGCATTTT,CASSHGTVNQPQHF
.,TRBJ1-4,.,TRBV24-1,TGTGCCACCAGTCGCAGGGGAGATGAAAAACTGTTTTTT,CATSRRGDEKLFF
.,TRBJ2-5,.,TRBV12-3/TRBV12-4,TGTGCCAGCAGTTTCCGGGCCGAGACCCAGTACTTC,CASSFRAETQYF
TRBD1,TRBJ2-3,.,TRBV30,TGTGCCTGGGGGGGACAGCTTCTTCCAGATACGCAGTATTTT,CAWGGQLLPDTQYF
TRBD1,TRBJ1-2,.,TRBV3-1,TGTGCCAGCAGCCAAGATCCTGCAGGGGGCCTCGACTATGGCTACACCTTC,CASSQDPAGGLDYGYTF
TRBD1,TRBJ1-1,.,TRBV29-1,TGCAGCGTTGTAAATCAGGGACAGTACGCTGAAGCTTTCTTT,CSVVNQGQYAEAFF
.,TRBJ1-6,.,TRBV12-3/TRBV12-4,TGTGCCAGCAGTTTAGCGCTGGGGGCAGGATCACCCCTCCACTTT,CASSLALGAGSPLHF
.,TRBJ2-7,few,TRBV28,TGTGCCAGCAGTTTCGGGGGTACGGACGAGCAGTACTTC,CASSFGGTDEQYF
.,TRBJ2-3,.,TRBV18,TGTGCCAGCTCACTGGTCTCACCCACAGATACGCAGTATTTT,CASSLVSPTDTQYF
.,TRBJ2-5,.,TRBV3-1,TGTGCCAGCAGCCCCGCCTCAGGGGAAGAGACCCAGTACTTC,CASSPASGEETQYF
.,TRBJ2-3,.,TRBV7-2,TGTGCCAGCAGCCCTAACACAGATACGCAGTATTTT,CASSPNTDTQYF
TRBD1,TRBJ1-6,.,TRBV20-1,TGCAGTGCTAGAGAGGGGGACAGGGACGTCTATTCACCCCTCCACTTT,CSAREGDRDVYSPLHF
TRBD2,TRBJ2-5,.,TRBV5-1,TGCGCCAGCAGCTGGCAGGGAGGGGAGACCCAGTACTTC,CASSWQGGETQYF
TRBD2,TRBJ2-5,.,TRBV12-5,TGTGCTAGTGGTTTGTCGGGAGGAGAGACCCAGTACTTC,CASGLSGGETQYF
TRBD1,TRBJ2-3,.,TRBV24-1,TGTGCCACCAGTGACCGGACAGGGGATTTGGCCGATACGCAGTATTTT,CATSDRTGDLADTQYF
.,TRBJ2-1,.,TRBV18,TGTGCCAGCTCACCGATAGTAGCTTTGGATGAGCAGTTCTTC,CASSPIVALDEQFF
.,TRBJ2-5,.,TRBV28,TGTGCCAGAGGACTCTCGTTAGACTTC,CARGLSLDF
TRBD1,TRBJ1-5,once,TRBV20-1,TGCAGTGCTGCCGGGACAGGGGATCAGCCCCAGCATTTT,CSAAGTGDQPQHF
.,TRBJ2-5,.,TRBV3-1,TGTGCCAGCAGCCAAAGCGGCGGGACCCAGTACTTC,CASSQSGGTQYF
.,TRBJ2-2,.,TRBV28,TGTGCCAGCAGTAGCTGGGCACTGAACACCGGGGAGCTGTTTTTT,CASSSWALNTGELFF
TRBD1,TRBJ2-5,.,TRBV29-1,TGCAGCGTTGGGACAGGCCCAGAGGTCCAGTACTTC,CSVGTGPEVQYF
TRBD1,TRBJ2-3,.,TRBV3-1,TGTGCCAGCAGCCGCTCGGGACAGGGTGTTGATACGCAGTATTTT,CASSRSGQGVDTQYF